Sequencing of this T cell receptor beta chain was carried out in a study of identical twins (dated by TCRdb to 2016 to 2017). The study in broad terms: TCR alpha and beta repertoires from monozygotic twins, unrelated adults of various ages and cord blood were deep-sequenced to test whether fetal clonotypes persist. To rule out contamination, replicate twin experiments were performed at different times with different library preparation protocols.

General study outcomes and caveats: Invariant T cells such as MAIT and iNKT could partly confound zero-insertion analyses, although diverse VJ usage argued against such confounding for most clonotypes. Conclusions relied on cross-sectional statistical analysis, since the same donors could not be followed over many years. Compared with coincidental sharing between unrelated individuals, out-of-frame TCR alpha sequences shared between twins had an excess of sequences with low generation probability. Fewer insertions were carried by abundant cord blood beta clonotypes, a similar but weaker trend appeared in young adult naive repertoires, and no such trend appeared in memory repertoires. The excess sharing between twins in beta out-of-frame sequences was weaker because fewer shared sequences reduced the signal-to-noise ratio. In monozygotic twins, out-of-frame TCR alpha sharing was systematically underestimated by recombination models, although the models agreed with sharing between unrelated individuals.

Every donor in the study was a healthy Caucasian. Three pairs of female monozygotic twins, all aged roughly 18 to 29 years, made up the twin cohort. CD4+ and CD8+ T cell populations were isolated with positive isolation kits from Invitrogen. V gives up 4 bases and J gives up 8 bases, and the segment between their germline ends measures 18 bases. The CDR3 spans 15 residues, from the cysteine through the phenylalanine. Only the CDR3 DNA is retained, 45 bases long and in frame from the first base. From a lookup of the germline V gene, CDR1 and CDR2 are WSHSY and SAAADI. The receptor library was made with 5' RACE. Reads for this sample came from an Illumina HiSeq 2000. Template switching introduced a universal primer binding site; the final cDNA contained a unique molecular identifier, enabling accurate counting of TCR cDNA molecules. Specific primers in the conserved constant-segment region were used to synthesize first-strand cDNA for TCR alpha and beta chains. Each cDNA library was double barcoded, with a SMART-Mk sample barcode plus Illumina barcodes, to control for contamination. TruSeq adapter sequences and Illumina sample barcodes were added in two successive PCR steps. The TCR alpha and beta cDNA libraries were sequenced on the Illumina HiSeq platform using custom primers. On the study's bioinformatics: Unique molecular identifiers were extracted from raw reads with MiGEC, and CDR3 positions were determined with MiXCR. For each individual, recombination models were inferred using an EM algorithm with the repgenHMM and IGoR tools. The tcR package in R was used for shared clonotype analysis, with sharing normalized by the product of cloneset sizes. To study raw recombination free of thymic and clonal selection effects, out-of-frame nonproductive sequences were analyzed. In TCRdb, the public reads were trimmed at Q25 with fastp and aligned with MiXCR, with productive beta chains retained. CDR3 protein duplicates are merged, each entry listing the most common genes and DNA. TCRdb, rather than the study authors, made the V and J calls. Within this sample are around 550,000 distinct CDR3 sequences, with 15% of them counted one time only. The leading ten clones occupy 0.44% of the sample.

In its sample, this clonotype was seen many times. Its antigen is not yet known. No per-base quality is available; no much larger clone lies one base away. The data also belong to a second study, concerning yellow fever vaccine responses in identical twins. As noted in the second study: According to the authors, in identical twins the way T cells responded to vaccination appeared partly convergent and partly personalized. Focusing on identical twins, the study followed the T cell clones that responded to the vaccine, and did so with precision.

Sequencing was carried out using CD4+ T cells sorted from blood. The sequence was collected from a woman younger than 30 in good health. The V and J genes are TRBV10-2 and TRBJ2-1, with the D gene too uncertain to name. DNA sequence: TGCGCCAGCAGTGCCTTTCGACTTCCGGGCGATGAGCAGTTCTTC. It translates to CASSAFRLPGDEQFF.